These 3 T cell receptor beta chains were sequenced from one sample in a study of neurological immune-mediated disorders. TCRdb re-analysed the 5' RACE reads in MiXCR, keeping a single row per CDR3 protein. The repertoire has tens of thousands of distinct CDR3 sequences, about 5.5% of them found once; the top ten carry about 2%. Sequencing used PBMCs. Receptors originate from a woman younger than 45 with multiple sclerosis.

This clonotype was seen more than once but under ten times. The chain couples TRBV5-1 to TRBJ2-7, with TRBD2 matching over 9 bases. V shed 0 bases and J 4 bases; nucleotides not matched to a gene: 8. Germline V gene data show CDR1 as SGHRS and CDR2 as YFSETQ. CDR3 length: 16 amino acids. CDR3 DNA: TGCGCCAGCAGCTTGGATGGTAGCGGGAGAGTATACGAGCAGTACTTC. Amino acid sequence: CASSLDGSGRVYEQYF.

This clonotype appeared a few times. The chain recombines TRBV10-2 with TRBJ2-7; 10 bases match TRBD2. The V segment lost 5 bases and the J segment 2 bases; nucleotides outside the gene matches: 3. Germline V gives CDR1 WSHSY, CDR2 SAAADI. The length of the CDR3 is 14 residues. The CDR3 DNA reads as TGCGCCAGCAGTCTCACTAGCGGGGCCTACGAGCAGTACTTC. This encodes CASSLTSGAYEQYF.

This clonotype has ten or more counts. The chain employs TRBV4-1 and TRBJ2-1; TRBD2 agrees at 8 bases. The trim removed 4 bases at V and 4 bases at J, leaving 18 bases unmatched. Germline V gene data show CDR1 as MGHRA and CDR2 as YSYEKL. The CDR3 runs to 19 residues. In DNA, the CDR3 is TGCGCCAGCAGCCCAGGGAGCCTACGGGCGGGGGGAAGGTACAATGAGCAGTTCTTC. It translates to CASSPGSLRAGGRYNEQFF.